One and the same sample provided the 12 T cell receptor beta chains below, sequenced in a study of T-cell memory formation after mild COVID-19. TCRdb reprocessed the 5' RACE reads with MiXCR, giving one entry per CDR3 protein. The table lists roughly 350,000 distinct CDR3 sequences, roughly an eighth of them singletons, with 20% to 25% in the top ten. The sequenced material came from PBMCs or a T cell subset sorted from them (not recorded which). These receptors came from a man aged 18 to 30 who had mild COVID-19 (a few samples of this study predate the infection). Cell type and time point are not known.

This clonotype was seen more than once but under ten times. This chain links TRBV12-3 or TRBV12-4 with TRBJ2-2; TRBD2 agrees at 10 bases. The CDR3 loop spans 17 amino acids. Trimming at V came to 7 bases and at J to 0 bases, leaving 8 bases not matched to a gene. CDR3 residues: CASTSSGRLANTGELFF. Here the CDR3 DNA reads TGTGCCAGCACCTCTAGCGGGAGACTCGCGAACACCGGGGAGCTGTTTTTT.

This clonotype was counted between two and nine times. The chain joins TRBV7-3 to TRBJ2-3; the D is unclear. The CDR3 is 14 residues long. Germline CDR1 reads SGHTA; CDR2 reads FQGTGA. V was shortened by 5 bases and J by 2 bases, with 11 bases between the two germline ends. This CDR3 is CASSAGRITDTQYF. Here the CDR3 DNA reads TGTGCCAGCAGCGCCGGGCGGATCACAGATACGCAGTATTTT.

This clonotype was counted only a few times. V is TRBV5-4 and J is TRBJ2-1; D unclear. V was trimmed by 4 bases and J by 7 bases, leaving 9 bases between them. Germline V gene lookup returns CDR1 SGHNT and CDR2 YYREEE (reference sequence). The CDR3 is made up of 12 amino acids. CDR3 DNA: TGTGCCAGCAGCGCGATTGGGAATGAGCAGTTCTTC. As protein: CASSAIGNEQFF.

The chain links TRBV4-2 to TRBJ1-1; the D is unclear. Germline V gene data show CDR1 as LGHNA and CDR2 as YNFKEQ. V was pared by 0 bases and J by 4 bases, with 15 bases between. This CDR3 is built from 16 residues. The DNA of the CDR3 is TGTGCCAGCAGCCAAGAGCCCCAGGTACTGGGCACTGAAGCTTTCTTT. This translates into CASSQEPQVLGTEAFF.

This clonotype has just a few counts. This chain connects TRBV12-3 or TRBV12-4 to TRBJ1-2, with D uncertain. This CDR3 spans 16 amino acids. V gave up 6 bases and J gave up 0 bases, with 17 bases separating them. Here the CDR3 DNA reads TGTGCCAGCAGGAGGAACGCGGTGAGCCCTAACTATGGCTACACCTTC. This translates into CASRRNAVSPNYGYTF.

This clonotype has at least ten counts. The CDR3 is CASSQGPRGRLTGELFF. The CDR3 DNA follows: TGTGCCAGCAGCCAAGGCCCGCGGGGGAGGCTCACCGGGGAGCTGTTTTTT. The genes are TRBV14 and TRBJ2-2; the match to TRBD2 covers 7 bases. The trim removed 1 base at V and 4 bases at J, leaving 9 bases unmatched. The CDR3 has 17 residues. Germline-derived CDR1 and CDR2 are SGHDN and FVKESK. Supplemented by reference TRBV14 and TRBJ2-2, the full variable domain reads EAGVTQFPSHSVIEKGQTVTLRCDPISGHDNLYWYRRVMGKEIKFLLHFVKESKQDESGMPNNRFLAERTGGTYSTLKVQPAELEDSGVYFCASSQGPRGRLTGELFFGEGSRLTVL.

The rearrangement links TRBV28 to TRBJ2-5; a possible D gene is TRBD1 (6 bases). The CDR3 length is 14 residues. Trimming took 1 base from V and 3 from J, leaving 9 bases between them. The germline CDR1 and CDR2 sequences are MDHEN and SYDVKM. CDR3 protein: CASSLLSGEETQYF. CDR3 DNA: TGTGCCAGCAGTTTATTATCAGGGGAAGAGACCCAGTACTTC.

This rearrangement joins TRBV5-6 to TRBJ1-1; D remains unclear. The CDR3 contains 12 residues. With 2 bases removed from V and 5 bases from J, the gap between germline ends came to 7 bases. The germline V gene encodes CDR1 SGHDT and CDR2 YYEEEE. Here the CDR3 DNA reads TGTGCCAGCAGCTTAACAGTGACTGAAGCTTTCTTT. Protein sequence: CASSLTVTEAFF. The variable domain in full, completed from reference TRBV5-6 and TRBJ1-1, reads DAGVTQSPTHLIKTRGQQVTLRCSPKSGHDTVSWYQQALGQGPQFIFQYYEEEERQRGNFPDRFSGHQFPNYSSELNVNALLLGDSALYLCASSLTVTEAFFGQGTRLTVV.

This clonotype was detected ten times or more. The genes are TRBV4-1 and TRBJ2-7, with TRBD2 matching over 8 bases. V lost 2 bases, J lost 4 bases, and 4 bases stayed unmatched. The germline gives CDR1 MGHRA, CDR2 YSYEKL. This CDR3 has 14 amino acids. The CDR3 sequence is CASSQTGTSYEQYF. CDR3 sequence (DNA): TGCGCCAGCAGCCAAACCGGGACTAGTTACGAGCAGTACTTC.

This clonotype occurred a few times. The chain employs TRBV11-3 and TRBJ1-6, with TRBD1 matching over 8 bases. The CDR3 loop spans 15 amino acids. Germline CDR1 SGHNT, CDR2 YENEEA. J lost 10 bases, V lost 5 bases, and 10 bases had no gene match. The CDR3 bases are TGTGCCAGCAGCCTAGTCCAGGGGGCAAAATCACCCCTCCACTTT. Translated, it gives CASSLVQGAKSPLHF.

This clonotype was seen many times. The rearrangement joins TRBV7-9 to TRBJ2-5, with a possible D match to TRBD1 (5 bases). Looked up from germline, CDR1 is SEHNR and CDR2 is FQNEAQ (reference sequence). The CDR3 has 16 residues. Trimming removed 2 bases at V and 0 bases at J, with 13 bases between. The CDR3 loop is CASSLRGNENQETQYF. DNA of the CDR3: TGTGCCAGCAGCTTAAGGGGAAACGAAAACCAAGAGACCCAGTACTTC.

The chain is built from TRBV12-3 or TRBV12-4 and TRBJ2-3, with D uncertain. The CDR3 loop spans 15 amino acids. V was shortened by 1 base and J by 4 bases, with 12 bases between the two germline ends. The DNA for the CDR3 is TGTGCCAGCAGTTTAGATGTATCCACGGCAGATACGCAGTATTTT. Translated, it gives CASSLDVSTADTQYF.